Below, 13 T cell receptor beta chains from the same sample are listed, as sequenced in a study of blood T cell repertoires in COVID-19. The table came from immunoSEQ multiplex PCR; TCRdb's copy has only in-frame clones and leaves some out. The sample has about 180,000 clones; 70% to 85% are singletons. Sample: PBMCs or T cells enriched from blood (not recorded which). The receptor set was obtained from a man aged 50-60 years who had recovered from COVID-19.

This clone has only a few counts. V and J are TRBV5-1 and TRBJ1-1, with D perhaps TRBD1 (5 bases). Germline V lookup: CDR1 SGHRS, CDR2 YFSETQ. With 1 base removed from V and 1 base from J, the gap between germline ends came to 11 bases. This CDR3 is built from 15 residues. This chain's CDR3 is CASSLRIRENTEAFF. In nucleotides, the CDR3 is TGCGCCAGCAGCTTGAGGATCAGGGAGAACACTGAAGCTTTCTTT.

The chain recombines TRBV5-1 with TRBJ2-1, with TRBD2 identical over 8 bases. V was clipped by 4 bases and J by 5 bases; unmatched bases: 8. Germline V CDR1 and CDR2: SGHRS, YFSETQ. The CDR3 is made up of 15 amino acids. The CDR3 sequence is CASSLSGTSHNEQFF. In DNA, the CDR3 is TGCGCCAGCAGCCTATCCGGGACTAGTCACAATGAGCAGTTCTTC.

J is TRBJ2-3 and V is TRBV7-9; 7 positions match TRBD1. This CDR3 comprises 15 residues. Germline-derived CDR1 and CDR2 are SEHNR and FQNEAQ (reference sequence). Germline trimming cut 5 bases from V and 0 bases from J; bases unmatched to any gene: 5. The CDR3 region is CASSEQGSSTDTQYF. In nucleotides, the CDR3 is TGTGCCAGCAGCGAACAGGGGTCGAGCACAGATACGCAGTATTTT.

The chain employs TRBV5-8 and TRBJ2-1, with 8 bases lining up with TRBD1. CDR3 length: 18 amino acids. Germline CDR1 is SGHTS and CDR2 is YDEGEE. The junction had 10 bases not matched to a gene; V was cut back by 2 bases and J by 0 bases. In nucleotides, the CDR3 is TGTGCCAGCAGCTTCCTATTCAATACAGGGGGCTCCTACAATGAGCAGTTCTTC. Protein product: CASSFLFNTGGSYNEQFF.

This chain connects TRBV28 to TRBJ2-2, with no clear D. V lost 9 bases, J lost 2 bases, and 10 bases lay in between. Germline loops: CDR1 MDHEN, CDR2 SYDVKM. There are 13 residues in the CDR3. The CDR3 sequence: CASQLSNTGELFF. The DNA of the CDR3 is TGTGCCAGTCAATTGAGTAACACCGGGGAGCTGTTTTTT. Full variable domain (missing parts from reference TRBV28 and TRBJ2-2): DVKVTQSSRYLVKRTGEKVFLECVQDMDHENMFWYRQDPGLGLRLIYFSYDVKMKEKGDIPEGYSVSREKKERFSLILESASTNQTSMYLCASQLSNTGELFFGEGSRLTVL.

This chain connects TRBV6-5 to TRBJ2-7, with TRBD1 as a possible D gene (5 bases). Germline CDR1 MNHEY, CDR2 SVGAGI. The CDR3 runs to 14 residues. The V end lost 6 bases, the J end lost 0 bases, and 12 bases lay between the germline ends. The CDR3, as DNA: TGTGCCAGCAGGGACACGTTGAGCTCCTACGAGCAGTACTTC. Translating it yields CASRDTLSSYEQYF.

V is TRBV3-1 (or the pseudogene TRBV3-2) and J is TRBJ1-4; 7 positions match TRBD1. Germline V gives CDR1 LGHDT, CDR2 YNNKEL (reference sequence). The CDR3 covers 14 residues. Trimming took 0 bases from V and 10 from J; bases not matched to a gene: 5. CDR3 protein: CASSQETGWGKLFF. CDR3 bases: TGTGCCAGCAGCCAAGAGACAGGGTGGGGAAAACTGTTTTTT.

This clone was counted a few times. The chain joins TRBV19 to TRBJ2-1; weak D call: TRBD1 (5 bases). This CDR3 is 13 amino acids long. Germline V CDR1 and CDR2: LNHDA, SQIVND (reference sequence). The V and J ends lost 7 bases and 4 bases respectively, with 11 bases between them. DNA of the CDR3: TGTGCCAGTAATCCAGACAGTTACAATGAGCAGTTCTTC. Translation gives CASNPDSYNEQFF.

The chain is built from TRBV4-2 and TRBJ1-4; tentative D call: TRBD1 (6 bases). The germline CDR1 and CDR2 sequences are LGHNA and YNFKEQ. The V and J ends lost 2 bases and 4 bases respectively, with 11 bases between them. This CDR3 spans 15 amino acids. The CDR3 sequence: CASSQSGAGNEKLFF. CDR3 sequence (DNA): TGTGCCAGCAGCCAATCAGGGGCAGGTAATGAAAAACTGTTTTTT.

The CDR3 DNA reads as TGTGCCAGCAGCTTGGGGGGGCTCATGAACACTGAAGCTTTCTTT. As protein: CASSLGGLMNTEAFF. The chain uses TRBV5-5 and TRBJ1-1; TRBD1 might be the D (6 bases). V was pared by 0 bases and J by 0 bases, with 9 bases between. This CDR3 is 15 amino acids long. Germline CDR1 reads SGHKS; CDR2 reads YYEKEE (reference sequence).

This chain connects TRBV5-1 to TRBJ2-6, with a weak D call TRBD2 (6 bases). CDR1 and CDR2 from the germline V gene are SGHRS and YFSETQ. This CDR3 has 18 residues. V lost 0 bases and J 0 bases, leaving 13 bases between the germline ends. CDR3 sequence reads: CASSLGSGRSSGANVLTF. In nucleotides, the CDR3 is TGCGCCAGCAGCTTGGGTTCAGGGAGGAGCTCTGGGGCCAACGTCCTGACTTTC.

This clone was seen only once. The chain couples TRBV16 to TRBJ1-6; maybe TRBD1 (5 bases). Per germline, CDR1 KGHSY and CDR2 FQNENV. The CDR3 contains 13 residues. The V and J ends lost 0 bases and 9 bases respectively, with 6 bases between them. The CDR3 sequence: CASSQSGGSPLHF. CDR3 nucleotide sequence: TGTGCCAGCAGCCAATCGGGGGGTTCACCCCTCCACTTT. Filled out from reference TRBV16 and TRBJ1-6, the complete variable domain reads GEEVAQTPKHLVRGEGQKAKLYCAPIKGHSYVFWYQQVLKNEFKFLISFQNENVFDETGMPKERFSAKCLPNSPCSLEIQATKLEDSAVYFCASSQSGGSPLHFGNGTRLTVT.

This chain joins TRBV5-6 and TRBJ1-2, with D uncertain. From germline, CDR1 is SGHDT and CDR2 YYEEEE. V lost 4 bases and J 8 bases, leaving 15 bases between the germline ends. The CDR3 extends over 13 amino acids. This CDR3 is CASSSGLAPGYTF. The CDR3 DNA sequence: TGTGCCAGCAGCAGCGGACTGGCTCCCGGCTACACCTTC.